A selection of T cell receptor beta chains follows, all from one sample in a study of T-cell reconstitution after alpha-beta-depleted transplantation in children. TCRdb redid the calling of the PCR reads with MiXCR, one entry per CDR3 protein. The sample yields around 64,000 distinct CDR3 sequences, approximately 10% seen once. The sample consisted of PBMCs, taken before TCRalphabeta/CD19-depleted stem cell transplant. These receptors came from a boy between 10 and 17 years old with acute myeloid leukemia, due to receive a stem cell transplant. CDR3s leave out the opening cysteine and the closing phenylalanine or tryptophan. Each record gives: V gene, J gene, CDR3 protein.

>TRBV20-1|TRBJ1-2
SASRAPQGNDNT
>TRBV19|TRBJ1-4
ASGRSSEKLF
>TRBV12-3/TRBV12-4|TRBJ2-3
ASSLDRGSTDTQY
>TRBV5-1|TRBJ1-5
ASSLGGTSSNQPQH
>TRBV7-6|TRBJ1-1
ASSLGTGTMNTEAF
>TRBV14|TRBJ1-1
ASSQDVRRGTEAF
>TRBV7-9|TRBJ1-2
ASSFAGDRAALGYT
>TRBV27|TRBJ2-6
ASSSSGANVLT
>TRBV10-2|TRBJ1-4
ASTPRGGVGSEKLF
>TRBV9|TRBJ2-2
ASSVASRNTGELF
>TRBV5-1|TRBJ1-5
ASSLGHSNQPQH
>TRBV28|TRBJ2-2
ASRNGGGNTGELF
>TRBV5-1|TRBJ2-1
ASSGRRGQVNEQF
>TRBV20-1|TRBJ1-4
SAGPEGASEKLF
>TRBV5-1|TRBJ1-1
ASSFAGVTEAF
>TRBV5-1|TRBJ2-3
ASSLAQGAEDTQY
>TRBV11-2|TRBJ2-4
ASSLTMGNINIQY
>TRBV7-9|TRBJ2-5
ASSLPGTGDETQY
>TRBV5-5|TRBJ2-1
ASSAQGLQF
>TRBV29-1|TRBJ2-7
SVARFGEQY
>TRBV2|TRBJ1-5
ASSELGNQPQH
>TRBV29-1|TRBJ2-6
SVYVAGANVLT
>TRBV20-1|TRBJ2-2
SAVRGTNTGELF
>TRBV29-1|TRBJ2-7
SVEQGAGPGSYEQY
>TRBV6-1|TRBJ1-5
ASTRAYNQPQH
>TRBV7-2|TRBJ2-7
ASSLALLGPGEQY
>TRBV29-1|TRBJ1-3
SVEGDRGNTIY
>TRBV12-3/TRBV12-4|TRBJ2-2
ASSSSGTSGRTNTGELF
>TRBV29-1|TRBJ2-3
SVEIQGRFLPDTQY
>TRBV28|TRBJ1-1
ASSSNTEAF
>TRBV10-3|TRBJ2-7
AIRGGTGSYEQY
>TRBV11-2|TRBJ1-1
ASSFPMWGGNTEAF
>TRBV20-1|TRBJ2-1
SASPAVSYNEQF
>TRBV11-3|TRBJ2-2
ASSLRPGTQNTGELF
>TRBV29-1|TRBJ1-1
SARDGETEAF
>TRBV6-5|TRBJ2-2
ASTSTASASGTGELF
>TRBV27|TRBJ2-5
ASGLWTGETQY
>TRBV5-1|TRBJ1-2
ASSIDRPYGYT
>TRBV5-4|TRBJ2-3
ASSSKSGSRDTQY
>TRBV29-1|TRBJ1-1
SASKGAMNTEAF
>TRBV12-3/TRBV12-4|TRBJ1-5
ASSGQGGSNQPQH
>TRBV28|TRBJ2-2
ASSSRLLATGELF